This T cell receptor beta chain was retrieved from a study of OX40 agonist ivuxolimab in advanced cancers. In the study overall: Patients took ivuxolimab, an agonistic anti-OX40 (CD134) antibody.

Per the germline V gene, CDR1 is LNHDA and CDR2 is SQIVND (reference sequence). Trimming took off 6 bases at V and 0 bases at J, with 14 bases between the two ends. CDR3 length: 16 amino acids. A word on this clone: The antigen remains unidentified.

Study-level results: CD4+ and CD8+ T cells in blood underwent clonal expansion by week 6 at 0.1 to 3.0 mg/kg.

Assay: immunoSEQ multiplex PCR; the TCRdb copy retains only in-frame clones and omits some. This repertoire shows tens of thousands of clones, about 88% found once; its top ten account for 13%. The specimen comprised CD4+ or CD8+ T cells sorted from blood, sampled in a trial of the OX40 agonist ivuxolimab. The sequence was obtained from an adult with an advanced solid tumor such as melanoma, head and neck, liver or kidney cancer. The chain employs TRBV19 and TRBJ1-4; no firm D call. CDR3 DNA: TGTGCCAGTAGAAGCGTGGCGACTCCAACTAATGAAAAACTGTTTTTT. As protein: CASRSVATPTNEKLFF.